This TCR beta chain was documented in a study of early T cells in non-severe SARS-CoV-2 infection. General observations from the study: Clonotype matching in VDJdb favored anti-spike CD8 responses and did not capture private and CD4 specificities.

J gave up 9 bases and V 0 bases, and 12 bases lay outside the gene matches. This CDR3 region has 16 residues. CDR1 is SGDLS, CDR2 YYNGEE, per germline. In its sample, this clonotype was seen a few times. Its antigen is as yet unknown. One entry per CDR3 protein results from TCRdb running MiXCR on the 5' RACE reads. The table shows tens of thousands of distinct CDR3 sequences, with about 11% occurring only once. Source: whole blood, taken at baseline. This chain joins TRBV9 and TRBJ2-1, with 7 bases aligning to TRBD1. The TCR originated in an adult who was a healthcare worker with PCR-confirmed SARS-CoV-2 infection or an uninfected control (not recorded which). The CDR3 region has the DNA TGTGCCAGCAGCGTAGGGGACAGCCCGTTACGGCGTGAGCAGTTCTTC. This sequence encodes CASSVGDSPLRREQFF.